The sequence of this T cell receptor (beta chain) was determined in a study of siplizumab effects on memory and regulatory T cells (dated by TCRdb to between 2018 and 2021). Context from the whole study: The study looked at the effect of siplizumab, an anti-CD2 antibody, on alloreactive T-cell subsets in allogeneic mixed lymphocyte reactions made from human PBMCs. Overall study results and their limits: Among mappable alloreactive CD4+ clones, the Treg-derived fraction averaged around 63% with siplizumab versus 26.9% in control reactions. A naive or memory phenotype could not be assigned to roughly 75-97% of proliferating CD4+ or CD8+ clones. Because sequences at frequencies below about 10^-5 were poorly captured, only a minor fraction of alloreactive clones could be mapped back to unstimulated subsets. Siplizumab significantly lowered the cumulative frequency of alloreactive sequences that could be traced to unstimulated CD4+ memory T cells. Whether proliferating Tregs from siplizumab cultures were suppressive was not functionally confirmed. Greater diversity appeared to be present in unstimulated naive T cells than in memory T cells, and a substantial contribution to the alloresponse seemed to be made by naive cells.

Sorted unstimulated T cells, along with proliferating T cells recovered from mixed lymphocyte reactions, underwent TCRbeta CDR3 sequencing. Fresh whole blood from under 13 HLA-typed healthy donors was used as the source from which PBMCs were isolated. To map where alloreactive clones came from, CD4+ non-regulatory T cells in the unstimulated state were FACS-sorted. Libraries were made using the immunoSEQ multiplex PCR assay. The deep sequencing platform assayed about 10^5 TCR templates per sample. Genomic DNA extracted from sorted T cells was used for TCRbeta CDR3 sequencing. Per the source publication's procedure: Clonal analysis of TCRbeta CDR3 data was done in the R programming language. Unstimulated samples were compared with post-reaction CFSE-low samples to define alloreactive CD4+ and CD8+ clones. By matching sequences to the repertoires of sorted unstimulated Treg and non-Treg cells, each alloreactive CD4+ clone was assigned a regulatory or non-regulatory origin. Entries here come from immuneACCESS through TCRdb and include only in-frame sequences with V and J called. Some clones fail to appear in such tables; in the studies checked, an unresolved V gene covers under half of the shortfall, and the cause of the remainder is unknown. The V and J calls and the clone size are those of that table, but D and trimming were determined from the DNA. The sample contains tens of thousands of clones, about 93% of them found a single time. The ten largest make up over 0.25% of the sample.

Notes on this clone: No antigen is known for it. No much larger clone is present one base from it, and per-base qualities are unavailable.

The CDR3 runs 15 residues from the cysteine to the phenylalanine. The sequence is cut down to CDR3 DNA, 45 bases in frame from base 1. Based on the germline V gene, the CDR1 and CDR2 sequences are SGHRS and YFSETQ. Trimming takes 0 bases from V and 0 bases from J, and the germline ends sit 9 bases apart. This receptor was identified in a human donor in good health. Sequenced sample: non-Treg CD4+ T cells sorted from blood. Taken with the paper, the label for cell subset or site translates to: FACS-sorted unstimulated CD4+ non-regulatory T cells. The rearranged segments are TRBV5-1 and TRBJ1-2; the D gene is possibly TRBD1, with 5 bases matching. The CDR3 amino acid sequence is: CASSLGGVSNYGYTF. Read as DNA, the sequence is TGCGCCAGCAGCTTGGGAGGGGTTTCTAACTATGGCTACACCTTC.